The 5 T cell receptor beta chains presented below share a single source sample, sequenced in a study of blood T cell repertoires in COVID-19 (dated by TCRdb to the early 2020s). Libraries were made using the immunoSEQ multiplex PCR assay. In TCRdb, the immuneACCESS table is reduced to in-frame sequences with V and J assigned. These tables do not hold every clone; where another copy was compared, an unresolved V gene accounts for under half, and the others remain unexplained. For this sample the table gives some 350,000 clones, of which 70% to 90% were detected only once. The ten largest clonotypes hold roughly 3.1% of the sample. Sample: peripheral blood. Receptors originate from a human donor in a cohort sampled during active COVID-19.

The chain carries TRBV10-3 and TRBJ2-1, with D tentatively TRBD1 (6 bases). The germline V gene has CDR1 ENHRY and CDR2 SYGVKD. The V end was cut by 0 bases, the J end by 15 bases, with 15 bases between. The CDR3 consists of 13 residues. CDR3 in DNA: TGTGCCATCAGTGAGTCCATCCGGGACATGGGGTTCTTC. It is translated as CAISESIRDMGFF.

This chain links TRBV19 with TRBJ2-3, with 7 positions matching TRBD2. The CDR3 runs 15 residues. Per germline, CDR1 LNHDA and CDR2 SQIVND (reference sequence). V was pared by 10 bases and J by 4 bases, with 14 bases of the junction left unmatched. CDR3 sequence (DNA): TGTGCCACCCAGGCCTCGGGAGGCGCGGCAGATACGCAGTATTTT. Its translation is CATQASGGAADTQYF. The full variable domain, with the rest looked up from reference TRBV19 and TRBJ2-3, is DGGITQSPKYLFRKEGQNVTLSCEQNLNHDAMYWYRQDPGQGLRLIYYSQIVNDFQKGDIAEGYSVSREKKESFPLTVTSAQKNPTAFYLCATQASGGAADTQYFGPGTRLTVL.

There are many counts of this clone. The CDR3 loop reads CASSSSGQGDLWTPLHF. The CDR3 coding sequence is TGTGCCAGCAGCTCCTCTGGACAGGGAGATTTATGGACACCCCTCCACTTT. This sequence joins TRBV5-6 and TRBJ1-6, with 8 bases aligning to TRBD1. CDR1 and CDR2 from the germline V gene are SGHDT and YYEEEE. V was clipped by 3 bases and J by 11 bases; unmatched bases: 16. The CDR3 sequence is 17 residues long.

The CDR3 DNA reads TGTGCCAGCATTTTGAGGGCCTGGAACACTGAAGCTTTCTTT. Its protein product is CASILRAWNTEAFF. The gene calls are TRBV6-6 and TRBJ1-1; unclear D gene. The germline CDR1 and CDR2 sequences are MNHNY and SVGAGI (reference sequence). This CDR3 region has 14 residues. V was cut by 7 bases and J by 1 base, with 13 bases left in between.

V and J are TRBV7-3 and TRBJ2-1, with 7 bases aligning to TRBD1. The CDR3 consists of 15 residues. In germline, CDR1 is SGHTA, CDR2 FQGTGA. Trimming at V came to 3 bases and at J to 8 bases, leaving 10 bases not matched to a gene. CDR3 sequence (DNA): TGTGCCAGCAGCTTGGGGTACAGGGGAGTCGATGAGCAGTTCTTC. This translates into CASSLGYRGVDEQFF.